The entry below gives a single T cell receptor (beta chain) sequence along with its context. Germline V gene data show CDR1 as MNHEY and CDR2 as SVGEGT. Trimming pared 0 bases from V and 1 base from J, leaving 12 bases between. The CDR3 has 16 residues. Clones were sequenced by immunoSEQ multiplex PCR, and TCRdb holds only the in-frame ones, with some missing. The profile shows around 200,000 clones, 85% of them singletons. This record comes from a study of blood T cell repertoires in COVID-19. Participants were aged about 18 to 90 years, lived in 20 to 30 US areas, and enrolled virtually. Cohort assignment relied on participant-reported clinical history.

Material: PBMCs or T cells enriched from blood (not recorded which). This rearrangement joins TRBV6-2 or TRBV6-3 to TRBJ2-5; D not resolved. The TCR comes from a man aged 35 to 55 who had recovered from COVID-19. The CDR3 nucleotides are TGTGCCAGCAGTTACTCGAGATTCGAGAGCCAAGAGACCCAGTACTTC. Its protein is CASSYSRFESQETQYF.